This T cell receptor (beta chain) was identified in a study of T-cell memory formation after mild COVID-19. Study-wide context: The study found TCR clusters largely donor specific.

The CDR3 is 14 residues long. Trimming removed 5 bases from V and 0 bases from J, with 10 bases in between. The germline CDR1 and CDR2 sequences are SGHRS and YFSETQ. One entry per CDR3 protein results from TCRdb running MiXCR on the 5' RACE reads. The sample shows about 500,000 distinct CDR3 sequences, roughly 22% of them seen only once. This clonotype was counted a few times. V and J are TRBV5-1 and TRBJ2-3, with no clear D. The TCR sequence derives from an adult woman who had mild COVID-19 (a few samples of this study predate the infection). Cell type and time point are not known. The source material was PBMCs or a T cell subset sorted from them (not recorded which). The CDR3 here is CASSSAASTDTQYF. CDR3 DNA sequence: TGCGCCAGCAGTTCGGCAGCTAGCACAGATACGCAGTATTTT.